Below are 8 T cell receptor beta chains sequenced from a single sample in a study of shared clonotypes between healthy human individuals. The method was immunoSEQ multiplex PCR; TCRdb's version includes in-frame clones alone and lacks a portion of them. The repertoire includes about 2 million clones, roughly 95% of them detected once, and 0.1% to 0.15% sits in the top ten. Sequenced material: naive CD4+ T cells sorted from blood. The subset is: CD45RA+ positively selected. These TCRs come from a young man in good health.

V gene TRBV30 combines with J gene TRBJ1-1, with D perhaps matching TRBD1 (6 bases). Germline V gene sequence: CDR1 GTSNPN, CDR2 SVGIG (reference sequence). V was clipped by 5 bases and J by 0 bases, with 16 bases between them. CDR3 length: 15 amino acids. CDR3 DNA: TGTGCCTGGTTGGTCTATAACAGGGTGAACACTGAAGCTTTCTTT. As protein: CAWLVYNRVNTEAFF.

The count of this clone is one. The J gene is TRBJ2-1, the V gene TRBV6-1, with 10 bases matching TRBD1. With V trimmed by 11 bases and J by 7 bases, 11 bases remained unmatched. This CDR3 has 14 amino acids. From germline, CDR1 is MNHNS and CDR2 SASEGT. The CDR3 loop reads CASPEDRGRNEQFF. CDR3 bases: TGTGCCTCCCCCGAGGACAGGGGGAGGAATGAGCAGTTCTTC.

The rearrangement links TRBV28 to TRBJ1-2, with D possibly TRBD1 on 5 matching bases. Trimming left V 5 bases short and J 4 bases short, with 8 bases between. From germline, CDR1 is MDHEN and CDR2 SYDVKM. This CDR3 comprises 12 residues. The CDR3 sequence is CASSAQGYGYTF. CDR3 nucleotides: TGTGCCAGCAGTGCTCAGGGCTATGGCTACACCTTC.

Regarding this clone: Other DNA sequences in this specimen translate into the identical CDR3. This chain's CDR3 is CASSSRDYEQYF. CDR3 in DNA: TGTGCCAGCTCATCCAGGGATTACGAGCAGTACTTC. The chain combines TRBV18 with TRBJ2-7, with a tentative D call TRBD1 (5 bases). Germline values: CDR1 KGHSH, CDR2 LQKENI. The germline V and J ends were trimmed by 5 bases and 4 bases, with 9 bases remaining between them. The CDR3 is 12 amino acids.

Notes on this clone: Other nucleotide sequences from this sample produce the same CDR3. The V and J genes are TRBV6-5 and TRBJ2-5; 14 nucleotides line up with TRBD2. The CDR3 loop spans 15 amino acids. Germline loops: CDR1 MNHEY, CDR2 SVGAGI. J gave up 4 bases and V 6 bases, and 4 bases lay outside the gene matches. The CDR3 DNA follows: TGTGCCAGCAGCATCGGGACTAGCGGGAGAGAGACCCAGTACTTC. It translates to CASSIGTSGRETQYF.

The gene calls are TRBV4-3 and TRBJ2-1; 11 bases are shared with TRBD2. With 0 bases clipped from V and 13 bases from J, the junction kept 5 bases outside the gene matches. Per the germline V gene, CDR1 is LGHNA and CDR2 is YSLEER. CDR3 length: 14 amino acids. The CDR3 DNA reads TGCGCCAGCAGCCAAGATGGGACTAGCGGCCCCCAGTTCTTC. Translating gives CASSQDGTSGPQFF.

The chain has TRBV2 and TRBJ1-2; 7 nucleotides agree with TRBD1. The germline gives CDR1 SNHLY, CDR2 FYNNEI. The V and J ends lost 4 bases and 6 bases, in that order; junction bases with no gene match: 11. This CDR3 spans 15 amino acids. The CDR3 loop is CASSVRETGVNGYTF. The DNA of the CDR3 is TGTGCCAGCAGTGTTCGGGAAACAGGGGTAAATGGCTACACCTTC.

The J gene is TRBJ1-1, the V gene TRBV27; TRBD1 matches at 10 bases. Germline CDR1 is MNHEY and CDR2 is SMNVEV (reference sequence). V dropped 4 bases and J dropped 4; count of bases not matched to a gene: 6. CDR3 size: 15 residues. CDR3 DNA sequence: TGTGCCAGCAGTTCAGACAGGGGGCGGGCCACTGAAGCTTTCTTT. Its translation is CASSSDRGRATEAFF.